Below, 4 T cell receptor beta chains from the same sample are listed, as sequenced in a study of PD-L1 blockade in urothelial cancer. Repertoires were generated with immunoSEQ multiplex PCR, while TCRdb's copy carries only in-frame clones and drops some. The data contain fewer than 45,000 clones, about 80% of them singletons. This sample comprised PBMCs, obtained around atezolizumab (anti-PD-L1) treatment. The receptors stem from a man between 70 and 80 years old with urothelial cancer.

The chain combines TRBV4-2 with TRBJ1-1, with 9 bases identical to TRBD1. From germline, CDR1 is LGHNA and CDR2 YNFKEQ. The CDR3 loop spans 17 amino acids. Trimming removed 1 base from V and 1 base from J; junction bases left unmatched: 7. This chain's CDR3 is CASSQATGGRGNTEAFF. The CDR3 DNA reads TGTGCCAGCAGCCAAGCTACAGGGGGCAGAGGGAACACTGAAGCTTTCTTT.

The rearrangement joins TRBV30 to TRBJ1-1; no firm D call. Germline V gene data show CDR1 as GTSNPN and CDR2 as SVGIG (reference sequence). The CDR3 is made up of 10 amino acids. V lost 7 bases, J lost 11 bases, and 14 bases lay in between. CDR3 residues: CAFEEGRAFF. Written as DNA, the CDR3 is TGTGCCTTCGAAGAGGGTAGGGCTTTCTTT.

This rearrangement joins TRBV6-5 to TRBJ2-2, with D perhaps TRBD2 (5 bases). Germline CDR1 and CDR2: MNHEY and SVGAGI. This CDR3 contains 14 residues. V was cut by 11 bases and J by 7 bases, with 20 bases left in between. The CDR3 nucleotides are TGTGCCCTCAACGATCGGGGTCGTAGCGGGGAGCTGTTTTTT. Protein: CALNDRGRSGELFF.

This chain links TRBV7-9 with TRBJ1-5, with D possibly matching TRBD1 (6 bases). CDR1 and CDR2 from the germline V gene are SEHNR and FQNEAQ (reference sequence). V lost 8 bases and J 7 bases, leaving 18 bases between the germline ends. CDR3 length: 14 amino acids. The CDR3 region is CASQEGGLEQPQHF. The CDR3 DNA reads TGTGCCAGCCAGGAGGGGGGGCTTGAGCAGCCCCAGCATTTT.